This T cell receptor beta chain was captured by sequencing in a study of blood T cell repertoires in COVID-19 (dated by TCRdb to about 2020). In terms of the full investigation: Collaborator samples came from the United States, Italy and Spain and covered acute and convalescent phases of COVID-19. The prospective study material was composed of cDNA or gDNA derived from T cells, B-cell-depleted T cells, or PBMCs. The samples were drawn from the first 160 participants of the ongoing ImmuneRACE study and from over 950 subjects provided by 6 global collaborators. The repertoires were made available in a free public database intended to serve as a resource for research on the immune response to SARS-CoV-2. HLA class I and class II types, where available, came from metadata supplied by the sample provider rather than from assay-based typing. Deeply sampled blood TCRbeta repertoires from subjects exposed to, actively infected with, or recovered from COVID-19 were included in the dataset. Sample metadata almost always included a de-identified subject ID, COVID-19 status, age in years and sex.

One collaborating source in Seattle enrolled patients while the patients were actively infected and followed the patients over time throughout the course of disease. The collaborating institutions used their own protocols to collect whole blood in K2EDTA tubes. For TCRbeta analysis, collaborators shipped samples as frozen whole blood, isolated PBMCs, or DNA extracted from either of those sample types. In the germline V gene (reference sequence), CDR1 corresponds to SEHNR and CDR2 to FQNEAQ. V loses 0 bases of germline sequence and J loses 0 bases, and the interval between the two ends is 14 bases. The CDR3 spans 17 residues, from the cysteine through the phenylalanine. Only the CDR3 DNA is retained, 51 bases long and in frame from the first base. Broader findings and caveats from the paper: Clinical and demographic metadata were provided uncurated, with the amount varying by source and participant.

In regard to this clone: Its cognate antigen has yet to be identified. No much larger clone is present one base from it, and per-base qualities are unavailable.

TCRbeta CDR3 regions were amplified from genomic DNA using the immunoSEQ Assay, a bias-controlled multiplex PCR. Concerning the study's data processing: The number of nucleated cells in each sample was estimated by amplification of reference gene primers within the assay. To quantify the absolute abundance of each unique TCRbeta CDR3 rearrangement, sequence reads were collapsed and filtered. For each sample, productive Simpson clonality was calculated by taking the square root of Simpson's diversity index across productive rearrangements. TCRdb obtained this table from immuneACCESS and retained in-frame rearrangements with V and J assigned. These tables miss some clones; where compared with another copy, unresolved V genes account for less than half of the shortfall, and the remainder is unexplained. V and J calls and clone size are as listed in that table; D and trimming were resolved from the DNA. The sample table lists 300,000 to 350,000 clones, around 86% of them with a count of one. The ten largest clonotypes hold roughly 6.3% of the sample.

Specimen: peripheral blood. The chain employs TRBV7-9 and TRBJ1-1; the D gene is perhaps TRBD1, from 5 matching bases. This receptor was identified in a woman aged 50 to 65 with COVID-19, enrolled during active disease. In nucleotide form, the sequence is TGTGCCAGCAGCTTAGCTAGGATGGGAGGGGTGAACACTGAAGCTTTCTTT. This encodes CASSLARMGGVNTEAFF.